These T cell receptor beta chains were read from a single sample in a study of PD-L1 blockade in urothelial cancer. TCRdb keeps only in-frame clones here, not all; method: immunoSEQ multiplex PCR. The sample contains 40,000 to 55,000 clones, approximately 84% of which appear only once. Specimen: PBMCs, collected around atezolizumab (anti-PD-L1) treatment. The receptors were sampled from a man aged 40-49 years with urothelial cancer. The CDR3 runs from the conserved cysteine through the conserved F or W. A D gene is named only where the DNA matches it firmly. Clone size appears in some rows only: once, few, many, or a class for an expanded clone.

>TRBJ2-1|.|.|TRBV5-1
TGCGCCAGCAGCTTGTACTACACCAAGGATGAGCAGTTCTTC
CASSLYYTKDEQFF
>TRBJ1-2|TRBD1|.|TRBV6-1
TGTGCCAGCAGTCCAGACAGGGGCTATGGCTACACCTTC
CASSPDRGYGYTF
>TRBJ2-3|.|.|TRBV27
TGTGCCAGCAGTAGGGACATTAGCACAGATACGCAGTATTTT
CASSRDISTDTQYF
>TRBJ1-4|.|.|TRBV28
TGTGCCAGCAGCTACCAGGGCGGGGGGCACAATGAAAAACTGTTTTTT
CASSYQGGGHNEKLFF
>TRBJ2-7|TRBD2|.|TRBV29-1
TGCAGCGTTGCAGGGTTTGAGACTAGCGGATACGAGCAGTACTTC
CSVAGFETSGYEQYF
>TRBJ1-5|.|.|TRBV6-5
TGTGCCAGCAGGCCAGCGGGCGTCAGCAATCAGCCCCAGCATTTT
CASRPAGVSNQPQHF
>TRBJ2-3|TRBD2|.|TRBV4-1
TGCGCCAGCAGCCAAGCGGGACTAGCGGGAGCCGATACGCAGTATTTT
CASSQAGLAGADTQYF
>TRBJ1-1|.|once|TRBV6-5
TGTGCCAGCAGTACGACAGTGAACACTGAAGCTTTCTTT
CASSTTVNTEAFF
>TRBJ2-6|.|.|TRBV19
TGTGCCAGTAAGATGGGGGCCGGGGCCAACGTCCTGACTTTC
CASKMGAGANVLTF
>TRBJ2-1|TRBD1|.|TRBV9
TGTGCCAGCAGCGTGACCGGGACAGGGTACGTCAATGAGCAGTTCTTC
CASSVTGTGYVNEQFF
>TRBJ2-5|.|.|TRBV6-6
TGTGCCAGCAGTACCCCAGGGGTTGAGACCCAGTACTTC
CASSTPGVETQYF
>TRBJ1-2|.|.|TRBV5-1
TGCGCCAGCAGCTTGAATGTCCCCGGGATCTATGGCTACACCTTC
CASSLNVPGIYGYTF
>TRBJ1-5|.|.|TRBV28
TGTGCCAGCAGACCTCCCGGCCCCCGGGGGACCCAGCATTTT
CASRPPGPRGTQHF
>TRBJ2-7|.|.|TRBV5-6
TGTGCCAGCAGCTTGTATCGGGGAGAGATCTACGAGCAGTACTTC
CASSLYRGEIYEQYF
>TRBJ1-5|TRBD1|medium-sized|TRBV19
TGTGCCAGTAGTATCAGGGGGGATCAGCCCCAGCATTTT
CASSIRGDQPQHF
>TRBJ1-2|TRBD1|once|TRBV7-9
TGTGCCAGCAGCCGACAGGGGGACTATGGCTACACCTTC
CASSRQGDYGYTF
>TRBJ2-7|TRBD2|.|TRBV28
TGTGCCAGCAGTACCCGGACTAGCGGAACCTACGAGCAGTACTTC
CASSTRTSGTYEQYF
>TRBJ2-1|TRBD2|.|TRBV4-3
TGCGCCAGCAGCCAAGTCCTACTAGCGGGAGTCGACAATGAGCAGTTCTTC
CASSQVLLAGVDNEQFF
>TRBJ2-3|.|once|TRBV7-7
TGTGCTAGCAGCTTAAGACTTCAGGATACGCAGTATTTT
CASSLRLQDTQYF
>TRBJ2-7|.|.|TRBV29-1
TGCAGCGTTGAGTCTATCGGGAAGCAGTACTTC
CSVESIGKQYF
>TRBJ2-1|TRBD1|.|TRBV7-3
TGTGCCAGCAGCCTGGACAGGGTTAATGAGCAGTTCTTC
CASSLDRVNEQFF
>TRBJ2-2|TRBD2|.|TRBV4-2
TGTGCCAGCAGCCATGAAAGTCGGGAGGTCACCGGGGAGCTGTTTTTT
CASSHESREVTGELFF
>TRBJ2-7|TRBD2|.|TRBV9
TGTGCCAGCAGCCTCACAGCGGGGGCCTACGAGCAGTACTTC
CASSLTAGAYEQYF
>TRBJ2-7|.|.|TRBV20-1
TGCAGTGCTTGGAGCGGCTACGAGCAGTACTTC
CSAWSGYEQYF
>TRBJ1-5|TRBD1|.|TRBV28
TGTGCCACTACTACAGGGGGGGTGGGTCAGCCCCAGCATTTT
CATTTGGVGQPQHF
>TRBJ2-1|.|.|TRBV9
TGTGCCAGCAGCGTAGAAGATTGGGACTCAAAATTCTTC
CASSVEDWDSKFF
>TRBJ1-1|.|.|TRBV7-8
TGTGCCAGCAGCTCGGCACTACAGGGCGGACGGACTGAAGCTTTCTTT
CASSSALQGGRTEAFF
>TRBJ1-2|.|.|TRBV28
TGTGCCAGCAGCCAACTCCTCGGTGGCTACACCTTC
CASSQLLGGYTF
>TRBJ1-1|TRBD1|.|TRBV5-1
TGCGCCAGCAGCTCCGGGACAGGGGGCACTGAAGCTTTCTTT
CASSSGTGGTEAFF
>TRBJ2-1|.|.|TRBV4-1
TGCGCCAGCAGCCAAGATCGGGGTCTAGCGCCGGATGAGCAGTTCTTC
CASSQDRGLAPDEQFF
>TRBJ2-7|.|.|TRBV14
TGTGCCAGCAGCCAGGGTGGGACTTTTTCAAGTCAGTACTTC
CASSQGGTFSSQYF
>TRBJ2-1|TRBD2|.|TRBV5-1
TGCGCCAGCAGCTGGACCGGGACTAGCGGGAGTGGTGAGCAGTTCTTC
CASSWTGTSGSGEQFF
>TRBJ2-7|.|once|TRBV7-2
TGTGCCAGCAGCTCCGGAATCGGGAGACAATACGAGCAGTACTTC
CASSSGIGRQYEQYF
>TRBJ1-2|.|.|TRBV19
TGTGCCAGTAGCCCGCGAGCTAACTATGGCTACACCTTC
CASSPRANYGYTF
>TRBJ2-2|TRBD2|once|TRBV5-6
TGTGCCAGCAGCTTTCGGACTAGCGGGAGGGTGAACACCGGGGAGCTGTTTTTT
CASSFRTSGRVNTGELFF
>TRBJ2-4|TRBD2|.|TRBV9
TGTGCCGGCCACCCGGGAGGGCCGCACAAAAACATTCAGTACTTC
CAGHPGGPHKNIQYF
>TRBJ2-1|TRBD1|.|TRBV14
TGTGCCTCAAGGGGGACAGCTTACAATGAGCAGTTCTTC
CASRGTAYNEQFF
>TRBJ1-2|.|.|TRBV4-1
TGCGCCAGCAGCCAAGTTCAGTTCTATGGCTACACCTTC
CASSQVQFYGYTF
>TRBJ2-2|TRBD1|.|TRBV4-1
TGCGCCAGCAGCCAAGAGGACAGGGTGAACGGGGAGCTGTTTTTT
CASSQEDRVNGELFF
>TRBJ1-1|.|few|TRBV18
TGTGCCAGCTCCCCCCTCGCCACTAACACTGAAGCTTTCTTT
CASSPLATNTEAFF
>TRBJ2-1|.|.|TRBV14
TGTGCCAGCAGCCAAGATTGGGCGGGAAGGTCGGCTCCGTTCTTC
CASSQDWAGRSAPFF
>TRBJ2-7|.|once|TRBV6-5
TGTGCCAGCAGTTACAAGCCTGGAGTCTACGAGCAGTACTTC
CASSYKPGVYEQYF
>TRBJ2-7|TRBD1|.|TRBV15
TGTGCCACCAGCAGCCGAGACAGGGAAGCGTCGTACGAGCAGTACTTC
CATSSRDREASYEQYF
>TRBJ2-6|.|once|TRBV28
TGTGCCAGCATGGGTGGGAGCTTTGGCTCTGGGGCCAACGTCCTGACTTTC
CASMGGSFGSGANVLTF
>TRBJ2-2|.|once|TRBV5-1
TGCGCCAGCAGCTTTGAACAGGGCTACACCGGGGAGCTGTTTTTT
CASSFEQGYTGELFF
>TRBJ2-7|TRBD2|.|TRBV7-2
TGTGCCAGCAGCTTATGGGGGGGATACGAGCAGTACTTC
CASSLWGGYEQYF
>TRBJ1-1|.|.|TRBV19
TGTGCCAGTAGCTCCGGGGGGGGGTGGAACACTGAAGCTTTCTTT
CASSSGGGWNTEAFF
>TRBJ2-1|TRBD1|.|TRBV19
TGTGCCAGCCAAATGTGGACAGGGAAAAATGAGCAGTTCTTC
CASQMWTGKNEQFF
>TRBJ2-7|.|.|TRBV15
TGTGCCACCAGCAGAGGCGGGAAGTACGAGCAGTACTTC
CATSRGGKYEQYF
>TRBJ2-7|TRBD2|.|TRBV7-2
TGTGCCAGCGGGAGGGGATTCTACGAGCAGTACTTC
CASGRGFYEQYF
>TRBJ2-3|TRBD1|.|TRBV29-1
TGCAGCGTTCTCATACAGGGGGCAACCTCGTCCGGTACGCAGTATTTT
CSVLIQGATSSGTQYF